This T cell receptor beta chain stems from a study of cytomegalovirus exposure and HLA in healthy donors. Comment on this clone: Its specificity is unknown.

Each of the donors was a healthy bone marrow donor. 60 Vbeta and 13 Jbeta primers were used in PCR. Produced via immunoSEQ multiplex PCR; TCRdb's table is partial and in-frame only. Of fewer than 200,000 clones listed, 87% are singletons. Points from the study as a whole: The authors later linked a missense DCLRE1C variant to TCR beta V- and J-gene trimming. Donor immune exposure was known only as CMV serostatus.

With 3 bases clipped from V and 2 bases from J, the junction kept 1 base outside the gene matches. Germline CDR1 reads SGDLS; CDR2 reads YYNGEE. The CDR3 runs 14 residues. Sequenced sample: PBMCs. The clonotype comes from a girl under three years old in good health and CMV-seronegative. The chain links TRBV9 to TRBJ2-3, with 9 bases lining up with TRBD2. The CDR3 nucleotides read TGTGCCAGCAGCGCTAGCGGGAACACAGATACGCAGTATTTT. It is translated as CASSASGNTDTQYF.